This T cell receptor beta chain is from a study of T-cell memory formation after mild COVID-19. Study as a whole: Most TCR clusters belonged to a single donor.

This CDR3 is built from 14 residues. The V gene end was trimmed by 7 bases and the J gene end by 7 bases; junction bases not matched to a gene: 8. TCRdb passed the 5' RACE reads through MiXCR, listing each CDR3 protein once. The sample lists roughly 480,000 distinct CDR3 sequences, around 25% seen once, with under 15% in the top ten. The chain carries TRBV12-3 or TRBV12-4 and TRBJ2-1; 9 bases agree with TRBD2. The source material was PBMCs or a T cell subset sorted from them (not recorded which). The sequence derives from an adult woman who had mild COVID-19 (a few samples of this study predate the infection). Cell type and time point are not known. The CDR3 here is CASKPGTSPNEQFF. The CDR3 nucleotides are TGTGCCAGCAAACCCGGGACTAGCCCTAATGAGCAGTTCTTC.